This is a list of T cell receptor beta chains from one sample in a study of response to subunit inactivated influenza vaccine. TCRdb redid the calling of the RT-PCR reads with MiXCR, one entry per CDR3 protein. In the table there are 500,000 to 600,000 distinct CDR3 sequences, more than 15% of which are singletons. The source was CD4+ T cells sorted from PBMCs, collected 23 months after vaccination. These TCRs come from a man aged 45-69 years who received an inactivated influenza vaccine. Both conserved end residues are part of each CDR3. The order of the fields is V gene, D gene, clone size, J gene, CDR3 protein, CDR3 DNA. D genes are given only for firm matches. Size is stated for part of the rows, as once, few or many counts, or as a class when the clone is expanded.

v_gene: TRBV7-2; d_gene: TRBD2; abundance: few; j_gene: TRBJ2-1; CDR3aa: CASRQTGTSVFF; CDR3nt: TGTGCCAGCAGACAAACCGGGACTAGCGTTTTCTTC
v_gene: TRBV18; d_gene: -; abundance: few; j_gene: TRBJ2-5; CDR3aa: CASSPPGQKETQYF; CDR3nt: TGTGCCAGCTCACCCCCAGGACAGAAAGAGACCCAGTACTTC
v_gene: TRBV25-1; d_gene: -; abundance: -; j_gene: TRBJ2-7; CDR3aa: CASSEARGPQEQYF; CDR3nt: TGTGCCAGCAGTGAGGCGCGAGGTCCCCAAGAGCAGTACTTC
v_gene: TRBV28; d_gene: TRBD1; abundance: -; j_gene: TRBJ1-2; CDR3aa: CASAHRGSIYGYTF; CDR3nt: TGTGCCAGCGCGCACAGGGGATCCATCTATGGCTACACCTTC
v_gene: TRBV6-5; d_gene: -; abundance: few; j_gene: TRBJ2-2; CDR3aa: CASSYGGSANTGELFF; CDR3nt: TGTGCCAGCAGTTACGGCGGGTCCGCGAACACCGGGGAGCTGTTTTTT
v_gene: TRBV5-1; d_gene: TRBD2; abundance: many; j_gene: TRBJ2-3; CDR3aa: CASTTSGVRTDTQYF; CDR3nt: TGCGCCAGCACTACTAGCGGGGTCAGAACAGATACGCAGTATTTT
v_gene: TRBV12-3/TRBV12-4; d_gene: TRBD2; abundance: -; j_gene: TRBJ2-5; CDR3aa: CASRSGGSAFETQYF; CDR3nt: TGTGCCAGCAGGTCAGGCGGGAGTGCCTTTGAGACCCAGTACTTC
v_gene: TRBV2; d_gene: -; abundance: many; j_gene: TRBJ1-1; CDR3aa: CASSRDVNTEAFF; CDR3nt: TGTGCCAGCAGTCGGGACGTGAACACTGAAGCTTTCTTT
v_gene: TRBV7-2; d_gene: -; abundance: -; j_gene: TRBJ2-7; CDR3aa: CASSRGPDHEQYF; CDR3nt: TGTGCCAGCAGCAGGGGACCCGACCACGAGCAGTACTTC
v_gene: TRBV27; d_gene: -; abundance: -; j_gene: TRBJ2-3; CDR3aa: CASSLLGEADTQYF; CDR3nt: TGTGCCAGCAGTTTGTTAGGGGAGGCAGATACGCAGTATTTT
v_gene: TRBV3-1; d_gene: TRBD1; abundance: few; j_gene: TRBJ1-2; CDR3aa: CASSPRDRENYGYTF; CDR3nt: TGTGCCAGCAGCCCCCGGGACAGGGAGAACTATGGCTACACCTTC
v_gene: TRBV20-1; d_gene: -; abundance: few; j_gene: TRBJ2-2; CDR3aa: CSTGKLLVTGELFF; CDR3nt: TGCAGTACAGGGAAATTACTAGTCACCGGGGAGCTGTTTTTT
v_gene: TRBV25-1; d_gene: TRBD1; abundance: once; j_gene: TRBJ1-3; CDR3aa: CASIGGTAGNTIYF; CDR3nt: TGTGCCAGCATAGGGGGCACGGCTGGAAACACCATATATTTT
v_gene: TRBV2; d_gene: TRBD1; abundance: few; j_gene: TRBJ2-3; CDR3aa: CASSVTGEWDTQYF; CDR3nt: TGTGCCAGCAGCGTAACAGGGGAATGGGATACGCAGTATTTT
v_gene: TRBV18; d_gene: -; abundance: -; j_gene: TRBJ2-5; CDR3aa: CASSPYTARETQYF; CDR3nt: TGTGCCAGCTCACCTTATACCGCCAGGGAGACCCAGTACTTC
v_gene: TRBV12-3/TRBV12-4; d_gene: TRBD1; abundance: -; j_gene: TRBJ2-7; CDR3aa: CASRPGQSSEQYF; CDR3nt: TGTGCCAGCAGGCCGGGACAGAGCTCCGAGCAGTACTTC
v_gene: TRBV7-8; d_gene: TRBD1; abundance: -; j_gene: TRBJ2-1; CDR3aa: CASSLRPGQGANEQFF; CDR3nt: TGTGCCAGCAGCTTGAGGCCGGGACAGGGGGCCAACGAGCAGTTCTTC
v_gene: TRBV20-1; d_gene: -; abundance: -; j_gene: TRBJ2-7; CDR3aa: CSARASPALPEQYF; CDR3nt: TGCAGTGCTAGAGCCTCCCCGGCCTTACCCGAGCAGTACTTC
v_gene: TRBV24-1; d_gene: TRBD2; abundance: many; j_gene: TRBJ2-1; CDR3aa: CATSGRGGRVAYEQFF; CDR3nt: TGTGCCACCAGTGGGAGGGGCGGGAGGGTTGCCTATGAGCAGTTCTTC
v_gene: TRBV18; d_gene: -; abundance: -; j_gene: TRBJ2-1; CDR3aa: CASSPQRNSYNEQFF; CDR3nt: TGTGCCAGCTCACCGCAGCGGAACTCCTACAATGAGCAGTTCTTC
v_gene: TRBV25-1; d_gene: TRBD1; abundance: -; j_gene: TRBJ1-1; CDR3aa: CASSDTQGGEAFF; CDR3nt: TGTGCCAGCAGTGATACCCAGGGGGGTGAAGCTTTCTTT
v_gene: TRBV20-1; d_gene: TRBD2; abundance: -; j_gene: TRBJ2-7; CDR3aa: CSASTSGRASSYEQYF; CDR3nt: TGCAGTGCATCGACTAGCGGGAGGGCAAGCTCCTACGAGCAGTACTTC
v_gene: TRBV7-2; d_gene: TRBD1; abundance: -; j_gene: TRBJ2-7; CDR3aa: CASSQRQGAYEQYF; CDR3nt: TGTGCCAGCAGTCAAAGACAGGGGGCTTACGAGCAGTACTTC
v_gene: TRBV20-1; d_gene: TRBD2; abundance: -; j_gene: TRBJ2-1; CDR3aa: CSARKAGLAGEGGEQFF; CDR3nt: TGCAGTGCAAGAAAGGCGGGACTAGCGGGGGAGGGTGGTGAGCAGTTCTTC
v_gene: TRBV5-1; d_gene: TRBD1; abundance: few; j_gene: TRBJ1-1; CDR3aa: CASSLGQGAKGAFF; CDR3nt: TGCGCCAGCAGCTTGGGACAGGGGGCGAAAGGAGCTTTCTTT
v_gene: TRBV6-2/TRBV6-3; d_gene: -; abundance: many; j_gene: TRBJ1-2; CDR3aa: CASTQGAYGYTF; CDR3nt: TGTGCCAGCACCCAAGGAGCGTATGGCTACACCTTC
v_gene: TRBV7-2; d_gene: TRBD1; abundance: -; j_gene: TRBJ1-5; CDR3aa: CASTLGQGVGQPQHF; CDR3nt: TGTGCCAGCACCCTAGGGCAGGGGGTAGGCCAGCCCCAGCATTTT
v_gene: TRBV20-1; d_gene: -; abundance: -; j_gene: TRBJ1-6; CDR3aa: CSARDFRDGSMYNSPLHF; CDR3nt: TGCAGTGCTAGAGATTTCCGGGACGGTTCGATGTATAATTCACCCCTCCACTTT
v_gene: TRBV28; d_gene: TRBD1; abundance: -; j_gene: TRBJ2-3; CDR3aa: CASRFDRGVATQYF; CDR3nt: TGTGCCAGCAGGTTCGACAGGGGAGTAGCGACGCAGTATTTT
v_gene: TRBV5-1; d_gene: -; abundance: -; j_gene: TRBJ1-5; CDR3aa: CASSPAPIGSNQPQHF; CDR3nt: TGCGCCAGCAGCCCGGCCCCCATCGGTAGCAATCAGCCCCAGCATTTT
v_gene: TRBV12-3/TRBV12-4; d_gene: TRBD1; abundance: few; j_gene: TRBJ2-7; CDR3aa: CASRGTGGYEQYF; CDR3nt: TGTGCCAGCAGGGGGACAGGGGGCTACGAGCAGTACTTC
v_gene: TRBV20-1; d_gene: -; abundance: few; j_gene: TRBJ2-7; CDR3aa: CSAREIYEQYF; CDR3nt: TGCAGTGCTAGAGAAATCTACGAGCAGTACTTC
v_gene: TRBV7-2; d_gene: TRBD1; abundance: -; j_gene: TRBJ2-3; CDR3aa: CASSLDRAGGDTQYF; CDR3nt: TGTGCCAGCAGCTTGGACAGGGCCGGGGGAGATACGCAGTATTTT